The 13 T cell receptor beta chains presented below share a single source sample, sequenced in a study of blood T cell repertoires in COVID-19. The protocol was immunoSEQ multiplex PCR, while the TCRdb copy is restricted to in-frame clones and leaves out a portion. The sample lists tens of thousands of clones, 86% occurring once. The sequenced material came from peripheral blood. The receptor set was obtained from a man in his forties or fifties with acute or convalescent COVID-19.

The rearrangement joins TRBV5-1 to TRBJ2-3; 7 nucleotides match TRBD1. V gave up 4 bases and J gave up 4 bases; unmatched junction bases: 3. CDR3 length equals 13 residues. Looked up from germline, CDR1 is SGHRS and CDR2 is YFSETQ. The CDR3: CASSQTGPDTQYF. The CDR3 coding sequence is TGCGCCAGCAGCCAGACAGGGCCAGATACGCAGTATTTT.

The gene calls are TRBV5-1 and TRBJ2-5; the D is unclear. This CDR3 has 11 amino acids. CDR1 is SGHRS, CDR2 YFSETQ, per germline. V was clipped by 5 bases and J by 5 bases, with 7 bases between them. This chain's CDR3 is CASSQSETQYF. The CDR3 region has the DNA TGCGCCAGCAGTCAATCCGAGACCCAGTACTTC.

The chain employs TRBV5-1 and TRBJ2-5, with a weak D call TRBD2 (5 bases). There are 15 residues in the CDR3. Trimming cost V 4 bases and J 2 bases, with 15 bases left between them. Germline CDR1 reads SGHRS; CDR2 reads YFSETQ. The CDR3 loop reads CASSPAFGGQETQYF. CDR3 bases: TGCGCCAGCAGCCCCGCGTTTGGCGGGCAAGAGACCCAGTACTTC.

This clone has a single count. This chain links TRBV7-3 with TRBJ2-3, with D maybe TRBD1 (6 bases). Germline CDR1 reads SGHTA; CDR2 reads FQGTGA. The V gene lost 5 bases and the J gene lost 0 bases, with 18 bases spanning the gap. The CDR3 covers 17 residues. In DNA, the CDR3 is TGTGCCAGCAGCCCCCACGGTAGGACAGAGAGCACAGATACGCAGTATTTT. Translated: CASSPHGRTESTDTQYF. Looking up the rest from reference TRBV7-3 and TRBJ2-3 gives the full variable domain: GAGVSQTPSNKVTEKGKYVELRCDPISGHTALYWYRQSLGQGPEFLIYFQGTGAADDSGLPNDRFFAVRPEGSVSTLKIQRTERGDSAVYLCASSPHGRTESTDTQYFGPGTRLTVL.

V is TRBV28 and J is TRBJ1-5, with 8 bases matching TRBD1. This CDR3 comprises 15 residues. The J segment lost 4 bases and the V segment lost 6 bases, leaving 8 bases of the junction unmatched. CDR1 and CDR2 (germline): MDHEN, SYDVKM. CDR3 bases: TGTGCCAGCAGCACAAGGACAGGGAAAAATCAGCCCCAGCATTTT. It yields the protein CASSTRTGKNQPQHF. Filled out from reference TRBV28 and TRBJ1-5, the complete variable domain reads DVKVTQSSRYLVKRTGEKVFLECVQDMDHENMFWYRQDPGLGLRLIYFSYDVKMKEKGDIPEGYSVSREKKERFSLILESASTNQTSMYLCASSTRTGKNQPQHFGDGTRLSIL.

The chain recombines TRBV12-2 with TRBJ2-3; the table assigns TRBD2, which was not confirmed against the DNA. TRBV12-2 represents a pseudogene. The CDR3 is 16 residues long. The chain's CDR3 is CASRSTSGGAGDTQYF. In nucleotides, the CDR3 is TGTGCAAGTCGCTCGACTAGCGGGGGGGCTGGAGATACGCAGTATTTT.

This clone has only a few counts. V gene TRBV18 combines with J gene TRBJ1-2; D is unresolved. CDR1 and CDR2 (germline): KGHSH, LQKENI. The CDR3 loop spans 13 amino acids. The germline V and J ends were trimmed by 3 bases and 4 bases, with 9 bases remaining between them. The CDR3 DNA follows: TGTGCCAGCTCACCTGCGGTTATCTATGGCTACACCTTC. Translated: CASSPAVIYGYTF.

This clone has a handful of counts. The CDR3 sequence is CASSLGTGSFTNEKLFF. The CDR3 nucleotides read TGTGCCAGCAGCCTAGGGACAGGGAGTTTCACTAATGAAAAACTGTTTTTT. This chain links TRBV28 with TRBJ1-4; 9 bases are shared with TRBD1. V was pared by 6 bases and J by 2 bases, with 10 bases of the junction left unmatched. The CDR3 spans 17 residues. Germline values: CDR1 MDHEN, CDR2 SYDVKM.

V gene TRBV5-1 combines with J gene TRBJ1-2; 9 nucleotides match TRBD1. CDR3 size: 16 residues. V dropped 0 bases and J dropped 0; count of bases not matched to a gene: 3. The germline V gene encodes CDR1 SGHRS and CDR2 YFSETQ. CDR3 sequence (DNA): TGCGCCAGCAGCTTGGACAGGGGGCCCGCTAACTATGGCTACACCTTC. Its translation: CASSLDRGPANYGYTF.

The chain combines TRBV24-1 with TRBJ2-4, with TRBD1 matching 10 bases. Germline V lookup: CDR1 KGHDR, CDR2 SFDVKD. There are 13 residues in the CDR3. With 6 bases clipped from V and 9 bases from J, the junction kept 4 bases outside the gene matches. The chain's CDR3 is CATSNGQGGIQYF. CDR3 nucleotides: TGTGCCACCAGTAACGGACAGGGGGGCATTCAGTACTTC.

CDR3 in amino acids: CASMTTSYEQYF. DNA for the CDR3: TGTGCCAGCATGACGACAAGCTACGAGCAGTACTTC. J is TRBJ2-7 and V is TRBV6-5; D call uncertain. The CDR3 sequence is 12 residues long. From germline, CDR1 is MNHEY and CDR2 SVGAGI. V shed 7 bases and J shed 3 bases, with 10 bases lying between them.

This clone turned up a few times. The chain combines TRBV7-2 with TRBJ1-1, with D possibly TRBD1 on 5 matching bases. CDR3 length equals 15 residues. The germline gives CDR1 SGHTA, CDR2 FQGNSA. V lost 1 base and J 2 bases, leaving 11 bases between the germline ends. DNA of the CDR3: TGTGCCAGCAGCTTAGTAGAGACAGCTAACACTGAAGCTTTCTTT. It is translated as CASSLVETANTEAFF.

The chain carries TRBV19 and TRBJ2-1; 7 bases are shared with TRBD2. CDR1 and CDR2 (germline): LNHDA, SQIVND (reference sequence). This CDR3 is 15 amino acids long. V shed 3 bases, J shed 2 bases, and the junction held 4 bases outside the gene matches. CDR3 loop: CASSIGLGAYNEQFF. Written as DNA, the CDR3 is TGTGCCAGTAGTATCGGACTAGGGGCCTACAATGAGCAGTTCTTC. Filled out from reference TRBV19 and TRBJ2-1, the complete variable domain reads DGGITQSPKYLFRKEGQNVTLSCEQNLNHDAMYWYRQDPGQGLRLIYYSQIVNDFQKGDIAEGYSVSREKKESFPLTVTSAQKNPTAFYLCASSIGLGAYNEQFFGPGTRLTVL.